This T cell receptor beta chain appears in the sequencing data of a study of blood T cell repertoires in COVID-19. Study context: Specimens from acute and convalescent COVID-19 originated in the United States, Italy and Spain. T cells, B-cell-depleted T cells, or PBMCs provided the cDNA or gDNA that served as material.

Authors' methods: Amplification with reference gene primers provided the estimates of nucleated cell counts. The protocol was immunoSEQ multiplex PCR, while the TCRdb copy is restricted to in-frame clones and leaves out a portion. V, J and clone size reflect that table, while D and trimming were determined from the DNA. Among about 150,000 clones, about 83% were seen once, and the ten largest hold about 2.7%. In its sample, this clone was seen once. Germline V gene sequence: CDR1 GTSNPN, CDR2 SVGIG (reference sequence). The CDR3 has 15 residues. V trimming: 4 bases; J trimming: 3 bases; junction bases outside the gene matches: 8. Recruited during active infection, patients (from Seattle) were subsequently followed longitudinally.

The sequence derives from a woman of 80 years or more with COVID-19, enrolled during active disease. This chain joins TRBV30 and TRBJ1-5; 8 nucleotides line up with TRBD1. Sequencing was carried out using peripheral blood. CDR3 coding DNA: TGTGCCTGGAACGGTCAGGGGGCGATCAATCAGCCCCAGCATTTT. This codes for CAWNGQGAINQPQHF.